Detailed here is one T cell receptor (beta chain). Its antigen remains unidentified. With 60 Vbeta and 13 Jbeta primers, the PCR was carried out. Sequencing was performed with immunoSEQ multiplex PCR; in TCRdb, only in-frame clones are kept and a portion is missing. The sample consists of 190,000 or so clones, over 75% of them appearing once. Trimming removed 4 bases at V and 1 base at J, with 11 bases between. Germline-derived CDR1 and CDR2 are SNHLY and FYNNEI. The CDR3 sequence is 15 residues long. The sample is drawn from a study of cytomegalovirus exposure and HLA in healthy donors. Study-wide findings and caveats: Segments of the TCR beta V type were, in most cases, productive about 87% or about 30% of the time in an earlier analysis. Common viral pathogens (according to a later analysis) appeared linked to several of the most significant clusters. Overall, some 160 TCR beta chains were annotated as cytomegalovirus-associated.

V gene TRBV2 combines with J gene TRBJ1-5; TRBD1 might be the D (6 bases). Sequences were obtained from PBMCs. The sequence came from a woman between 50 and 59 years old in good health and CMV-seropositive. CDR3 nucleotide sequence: TGTGCCAGCAGTGTAGGGGGGGCAAGCAATCAGCCCCAGCATTTT. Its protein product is CASSVGGASNQPQHF.